The following is a T cell receptor beta chain sequence with its context. The antigen is unknown. The CDR3 is 15 residues long. Sequencing used immunoSEQ multiplex PCR; TCRdb keeps in-frame clones, though not all of them. Among roughly 72,000 clones listed, over 70% were seen once. This entry comes from a study of OX40 agonist ivuxolimab in advanced cancers. Study background: The patients' treatment was ivuxolimab, an agonistic anti-OX40 (CD134) antibody. One hepatocellular carcinoma and two cutaneous melanoma patients partially responded.

Study-wide results and limits: Expanded clones belonging to CD8+ T cells outnumbered, on average, those of CD4+.

Material: CD4+ or CD8+ T cells sorted from blood, obtained in a trial of the OX40 agonist ivuxolimab. This sequence joins TRBV21-1 and TRBJ1-2; the table's TRBD1 call for D was not verified on the DNA. TRBV21-1 is a pseudogene locus. The sequence was obtained from an adult with an advanced solid tumor such as melanoma, head and neck, liver or kidney cancer. CDR3 sequence (DNA): TGTGCCAGCACTCCTAAATCGGACAGTCCCTATGGCTACACCTTC. Translation: CASTPKSDSPYGYTF.